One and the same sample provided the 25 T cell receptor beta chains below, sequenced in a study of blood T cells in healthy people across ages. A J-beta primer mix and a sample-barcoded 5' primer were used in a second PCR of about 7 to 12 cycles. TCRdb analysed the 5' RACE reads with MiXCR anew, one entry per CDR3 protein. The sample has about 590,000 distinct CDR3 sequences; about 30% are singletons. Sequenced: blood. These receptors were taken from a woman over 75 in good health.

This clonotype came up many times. CDR3 residues: CASGTDGHYEQYF. The CDR3 DNA sequence: TGTGCCAGCGGGACGGACGGACACTACGAGCAGTACTTC. V and J are TRBV2 and TRBJ2-7, with D possibly being TRBD1 or TRBD2 (5 bases each). The CDR3 is 13 amino acids. Germline V gene lookup returns CDR1 SNHLY and CDR2 FYNNEI. V lost 8 bases and J 3 bases, leaving 14 bases between the germline ends.

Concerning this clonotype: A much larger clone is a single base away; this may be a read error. CDR3 DNA sequence: TGTGCCAGCAGTTTCCCGAAGGCGGGGGGTGAAAAACGGTTTTTT. Its protein is CASSFPKAGGEKRFF. The rearrangement links TRBV28 to TRBJ1-4; D may be TRBD1 (5 bases). Germline V CDR1 and CDR2: MDHEN, SYDVKM. The CDR3 contains 15 residues.

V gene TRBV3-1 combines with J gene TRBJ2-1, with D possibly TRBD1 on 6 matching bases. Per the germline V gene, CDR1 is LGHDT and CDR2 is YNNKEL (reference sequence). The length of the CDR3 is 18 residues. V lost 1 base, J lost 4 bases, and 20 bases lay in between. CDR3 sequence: CASSQVLVDRLLYNEQFF. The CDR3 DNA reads TGTGCCAGCAGCCAAGTTTTGGTTGACAGGCTACTTTACAATGAGCAGTTCTTC.

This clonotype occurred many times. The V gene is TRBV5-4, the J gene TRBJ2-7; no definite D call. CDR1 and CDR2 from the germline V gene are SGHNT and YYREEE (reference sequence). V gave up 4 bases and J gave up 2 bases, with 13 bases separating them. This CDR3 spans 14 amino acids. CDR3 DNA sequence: TGTGCCAGCAGCCACAAGCGAGATACCTACGAGCAGTACTTC. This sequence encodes CASSHKRDTYEQYF.

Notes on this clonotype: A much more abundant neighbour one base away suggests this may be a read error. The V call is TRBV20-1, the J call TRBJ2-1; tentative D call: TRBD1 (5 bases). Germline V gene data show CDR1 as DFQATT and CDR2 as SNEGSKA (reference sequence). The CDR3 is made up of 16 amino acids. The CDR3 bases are TGCAGTGCTAGAGCTAGTGGGCAGGGTGGCTACAATGAGCGGTTCTTC. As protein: CSARASGQGGYNERFF.

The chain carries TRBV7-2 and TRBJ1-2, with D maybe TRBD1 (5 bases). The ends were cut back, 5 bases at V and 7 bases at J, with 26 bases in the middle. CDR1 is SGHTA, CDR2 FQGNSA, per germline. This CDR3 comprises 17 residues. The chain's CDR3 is CASSERKGAPFLGGYTF. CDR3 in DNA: TGTGCCAGCAGCGAAAGGAAAGGGGCCCCTTTCCTTGGTGGCTACACCTTC.

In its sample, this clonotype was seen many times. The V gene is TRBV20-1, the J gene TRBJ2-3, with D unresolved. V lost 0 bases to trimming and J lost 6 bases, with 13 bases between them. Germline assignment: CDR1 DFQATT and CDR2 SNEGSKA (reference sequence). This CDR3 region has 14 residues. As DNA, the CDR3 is TGCAGTGCTAGAGACGCCCGTGCAGTCGATACGCAGTATTTT. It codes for CSARDARAVDTQYF.

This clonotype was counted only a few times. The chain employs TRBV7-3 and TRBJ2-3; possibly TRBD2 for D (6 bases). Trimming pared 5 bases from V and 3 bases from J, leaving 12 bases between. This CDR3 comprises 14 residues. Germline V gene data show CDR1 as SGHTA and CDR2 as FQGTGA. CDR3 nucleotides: TGTGCCAGCAGCGACAGCGGGCCTACAGATACGCAGTATTTT. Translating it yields CASSDSGPTDTQYF.

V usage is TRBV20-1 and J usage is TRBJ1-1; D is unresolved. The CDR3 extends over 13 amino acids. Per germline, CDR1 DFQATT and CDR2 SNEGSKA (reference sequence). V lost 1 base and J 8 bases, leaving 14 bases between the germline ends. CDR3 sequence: CSARGIPGYEAFF. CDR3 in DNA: TGCAGTGCTAGAGGGATCCCTGGCTACGAAGCTTTCTTT.

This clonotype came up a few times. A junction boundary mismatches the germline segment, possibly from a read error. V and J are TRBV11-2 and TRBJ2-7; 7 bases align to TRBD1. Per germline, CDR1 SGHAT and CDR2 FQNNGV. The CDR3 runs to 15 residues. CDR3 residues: CASGLGSGQVYEQYF. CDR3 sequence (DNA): TGTGCCAGCGGCTTAGGGTCTGGACAGGTATACGAGCAGTACTTC. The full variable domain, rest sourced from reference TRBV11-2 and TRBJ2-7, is EAGVAQSPRYKIIEKRQSVAFWCNPISGHATLYWYQQILGQGPKLLIQFQNNGVVDDSQLPKDRFSAERLKGVDSTLKIQPAKLEDSAVYLCASGLGSGQVYEQYFGPGTRLTVT.

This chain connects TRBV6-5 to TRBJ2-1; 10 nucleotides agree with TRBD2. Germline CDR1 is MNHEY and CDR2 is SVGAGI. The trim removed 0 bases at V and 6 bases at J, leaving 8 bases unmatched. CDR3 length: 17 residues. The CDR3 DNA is TGTGCCAGCAGTTACTCGGGGGCTAGCGGGAGACTCAATGAGCAGTTCTTC. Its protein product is CASSYSGASGRLNEQFF.

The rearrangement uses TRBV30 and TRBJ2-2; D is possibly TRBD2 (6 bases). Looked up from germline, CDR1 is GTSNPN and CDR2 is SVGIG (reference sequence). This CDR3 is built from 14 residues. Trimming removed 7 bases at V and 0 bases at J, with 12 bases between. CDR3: CAFAGPTNTGELFF. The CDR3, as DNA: TGTGCCTTTGCGGGACCCACGAACACCGGGGAGCTGTTTTTT.

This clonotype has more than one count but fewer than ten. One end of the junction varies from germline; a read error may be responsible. CDR3 sequence reads: CAVSESVGTYTGELFF. The CDR3 DNA sequence: TGTGCCGTCAGTGAGTCAGTGGGGACCTACACCGGGGAGCTGTTTTTT. This chain uses TRBV10-3 with TRBJ2-2; D may match TRBD1 or TRBD2 (5 bases each). Germline CDR1 ENHRY, CDR2 SYGVKD. This CDR3 spans 16 amino acids.

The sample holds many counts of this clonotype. DNA of the CDR3: TGTGCCAGCAGCCAACCGGGAGGCCCCTCTGGGGCCAACGTCCTGACTTTC. Encoded protein: CASSQPGGPSGANVLTF. The J gene is TRBJ2-6, the V gene TRBV4-2, with 7 bases lining up with TRBD2. J lost 0 bases, V lost 2 bases, and 4 bases had no gene match. Germline loops: CDR1 LGHNA, CDR2 YNFKEQ. This CDR3 contains 17 residues.

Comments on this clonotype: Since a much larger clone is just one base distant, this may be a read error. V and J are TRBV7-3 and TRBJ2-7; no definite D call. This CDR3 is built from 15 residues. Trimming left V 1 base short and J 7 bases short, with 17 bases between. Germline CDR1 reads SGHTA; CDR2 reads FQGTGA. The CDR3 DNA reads TGTGCCAGCAGCTTAATGTTTGGTCCCGGCGGTGAGCAGTACTTC. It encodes CASSLMFGPGGEQYF.

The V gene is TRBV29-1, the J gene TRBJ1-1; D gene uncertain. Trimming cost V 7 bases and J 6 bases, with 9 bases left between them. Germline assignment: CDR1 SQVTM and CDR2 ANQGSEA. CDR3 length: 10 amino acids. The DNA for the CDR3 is TGCAGCGCCCGTGACGCTGAAGCTTTCTTT. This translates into CSARDAEAFF.

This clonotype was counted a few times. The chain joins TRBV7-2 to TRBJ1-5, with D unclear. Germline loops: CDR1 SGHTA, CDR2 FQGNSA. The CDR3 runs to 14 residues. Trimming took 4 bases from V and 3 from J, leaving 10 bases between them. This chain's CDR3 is CASSYDGYNQPQHF. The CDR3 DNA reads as TGTGCCAGCAGCTATGACGGATACAATCAGCCCCAGCATTTT.

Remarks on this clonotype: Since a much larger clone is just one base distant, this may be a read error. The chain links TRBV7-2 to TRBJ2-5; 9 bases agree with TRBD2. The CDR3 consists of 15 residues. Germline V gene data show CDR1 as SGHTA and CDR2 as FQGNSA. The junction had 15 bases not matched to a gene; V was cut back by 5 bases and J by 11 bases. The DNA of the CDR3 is TGTGCCAGCAGCAGTAGCGGGGGCTATTACAATGAGCAGTACTTC. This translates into CASSSSGGYYNEQYF. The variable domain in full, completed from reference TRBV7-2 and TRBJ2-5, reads GAGVSQSPSNKVTEKGKDVELRCDPISGHTALYWYRQSLGQGLEFLIYFQGNSAPDKSGLPSDRFSAERTGGSVSTLTIQRTQQEDSAVYLCASSSSGGYYNEQYFGPGTRLLVL.

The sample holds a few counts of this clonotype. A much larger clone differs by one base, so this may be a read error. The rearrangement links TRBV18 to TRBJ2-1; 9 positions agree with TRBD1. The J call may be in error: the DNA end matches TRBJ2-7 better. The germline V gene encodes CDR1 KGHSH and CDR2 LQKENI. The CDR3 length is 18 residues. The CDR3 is CASSPRTGASLSYNEQYF. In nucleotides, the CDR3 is TGTGCCAGCTCACCAAGGACAGGGGCGTCTCTCTCCTACAATGAGCAGTACTTC.

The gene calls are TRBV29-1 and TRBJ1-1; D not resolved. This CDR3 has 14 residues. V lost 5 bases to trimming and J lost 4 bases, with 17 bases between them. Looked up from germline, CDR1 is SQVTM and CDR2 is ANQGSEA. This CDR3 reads CSVSGRIGFTEAFF. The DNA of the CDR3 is TGCAGCGTTTCGGGTCGAATAGGATTCACTGAAGCTTTCTTT.

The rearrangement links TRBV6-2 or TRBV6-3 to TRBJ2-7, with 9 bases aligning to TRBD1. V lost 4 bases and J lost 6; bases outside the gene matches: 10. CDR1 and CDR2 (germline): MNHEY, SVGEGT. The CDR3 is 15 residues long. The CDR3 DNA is TGTGCCAGCAGTTCCGGGACAGGGCGCCAGGGCGAGCAGTACTTC. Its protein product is CASSSGTGRQGEQYF.

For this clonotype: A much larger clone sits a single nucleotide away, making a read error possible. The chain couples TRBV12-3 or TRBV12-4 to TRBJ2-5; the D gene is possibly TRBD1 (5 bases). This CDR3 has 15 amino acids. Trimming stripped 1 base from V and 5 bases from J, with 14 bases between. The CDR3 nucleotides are TGTGCCAGCAGTTTAGGTCAGGGTGTTGGGGAGACCCAGTACTTC. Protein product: CASSLGQGVGETQYF.

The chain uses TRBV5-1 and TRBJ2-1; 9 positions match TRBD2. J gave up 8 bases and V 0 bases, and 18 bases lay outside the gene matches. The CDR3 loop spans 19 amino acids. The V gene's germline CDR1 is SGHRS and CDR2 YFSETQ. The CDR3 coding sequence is TGCGCCAGCAGCTTGGCGGGACTGACCCGCGGGGGGGCCAGGGATGAGCAGTTCTTC. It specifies CASSLAGLTRGGARDEQFF.

This chain's CDR3 is CASSFGTALTYGYTF. In DNA, the CDR3 is TGTGCCAGCAGCTTCGGGACAGCCCTAACCTATGGCTACACCTTC. The rearrangement links TRBV7-2 to TRBJ1-2, with TRBD1 matching 7 bases. Germline CDR1 is SGHTA and CDR2 is FQGNSA. This CDR3 has 15 amino acids. V shed 3 bases and J 4 bases; nucleotides not matched to a gene: 8.

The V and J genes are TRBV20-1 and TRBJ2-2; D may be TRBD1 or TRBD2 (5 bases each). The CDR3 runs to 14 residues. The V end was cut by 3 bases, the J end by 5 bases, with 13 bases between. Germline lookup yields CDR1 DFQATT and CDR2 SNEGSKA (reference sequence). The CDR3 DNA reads TGCAGTGCTAGTGGTGACAGCGGAACCGGGGAGCTGTTTTTT. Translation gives CSASGDSGTGELFF.